The rows below give T cell receptor beta chains drawn from one sample of a study of technical replicates of blood from a few donors. The assay was immunoSEQ multiplex PCR, and TCRdb's table has in-frame clones only and misses some. The sample has some 64,000 clones; approximately 97% are singletons. Material: T cells isolated from PBMCs. Source of these receptors: a human donor in good health. The CDR3 runs from the conserved cysteine through the conserved F or W. The order of the fields is CDR3 protein, V gene, J gene, clone size. Rows may omit the clone size; those that give it use once, few, many or a size class.

CASSGDRGRGEQYF	TRBV10-2	TRBJ2-7	NA
CASSLVGGVTYNEQFF	TRBV5-1	TRBJ2-1	NA
CASSKDNSLNYGYTF	TRBV13	TRBJ1-2	NA
CASSKLIGADRGHYEQYF	TRBV21-1	TRBJ2-7	NA
CASSSLTWQDTGELFF	TRBV11-1	TRBJ2-2	NA
CASSHRGPGNTIYF	TRBV5-6	TRBJ1-3	NA
CASSLGGDRGFDGYTF	TRBV5-5	TRBJ1-2	NA
CASSAGGLSDTQYF	TRBV6-6	TRBJ2-3	NA
CASSLYPLGAGRDTGELFF	TRBV27	TRBJ2-2	NA
CASSPAGGFRNTIYF	TRBV6-5	TRBJ1-3	NA
CASSLMGTAGNTQYF	TRBV7-9	TRBJ2-3	NA
CASSARQGDYGYTF	TRBV7-2	TRBJ1-2	once
CASRRGQGEIQPQHF	TRBV6-1	TRBJ1-5	NA
CASTPVVQGADTQYF	TRBV2	TRBJ2-3	NA
CASSTLAGGPAGAKNIQYF	TRBV13	TRBJ2-4	NA
CASSMGAAGPKTQYF	TRBV7-6	TRBJ2-5	NA
CAWSVPWDRASGNTIYF	TRBV30	TRBJ1-3	NA
CASSMGREMTDTQYF	TRBV19	TRBJ2-3	NA
CASSASARAYEQYF	TRBV5-1	TRBJ2-7	NA
CASSYSGPGNTEAFF	TRBV6-5	TRBJ1-1	NA
CASSLASSGGLETQYF	TRBV5-1	TRBJ2-5	NA
CASSPWGQGGAFF	TRBV7-9	TRBJ1-1	NA
CASSFGRTGLSSYNSPLHF	TRBV5-6	TRBJ1-6	NA
CSVVRGYATEAFF	TRBV29-1	TRBJ1-1	NA
CAWDRGGPTEAFF	TRBV30	TRBJ1-1	NA
CATSSGVASTEAFF	TRBV5-1	TRBJ1-1	NA
CASILAGYEQYF	TRBV21-1	TRBJ2-7	NA
CSAIRDSRFRSYDEQFF	TRBV29-1	TRBJ2-1	NA
CASSRGIDQPQHF	TRBV5-1	TRBJ1-5	once
CASSFGGGGAYEQYF	TRBV7-2	TRBJ2-7	NA
CASSILSSGGPADTQYF	TRBV4-1	TRBJ2-3	NA
CASSVSGTGGRQYF	TRBV6-5	TRBJ2-7	few
CASSLQQGGAEAFF	TRBV7-9	TRBJ1-1	NA
CASSDPLGQGAYQPQHF	TRBV6-1	TRBJ1-5	once
CASTTGGTGELFF	TRBV5-1	TRBJ2-2	NA
CASSLVGSISNQPQHF	TRBV7-2	TRBJ1-5	NA
CASDKVAGVPYEQYF	TRBV6-1	TRBJ2-7	once
CSAAIGGSGANVLTF	TRBV29-1	TRBJ2-6	NA
CASSLSGGPYEQYF	TRBV27	TRBJ2-7	NA
CASSVGGGKDEQYF	TRBV9	TRBJ2-7	NA
CASSPRDRGYGYTF	TRBV5-1	TRBJ1-2	NA
CASTPDRGRHGYTF	TRBV11-2	TRBJ1-2	NA
CASSPQGGYTF	TRBV2	TRBJ1-2	NA
CASSLFGAEQYF	TRBV19	TRBJ2-7	NA
CASSTKTEQGGGYTF	TRBV5-4	TRBJ1-2	NA
CASNGQGSPYEQYF	TRBV5-6	TRBJ2-7	NA